The 5 T cell receptor beta chains below were found in one sample sequenced in a study of blood T cells in healthy people across ages. The authors ran a second PCR of about 6 to 12 cycles using a sample-barcoded 5' primer and a J-beta primer mix. Via MiXCR, TCRdb re-called the 5' RACE reads, giving one row per CDR3 protein. The sample carries around 870,000 distinct CDR3 sequences, less than 35% recorded once. The sample taken for sequencing was blood. The receptors come from a woman at least 80 years old in good health.

The sample holds a few counts of this clonotype. Given a much more abundant clone one base away, this may be a read error. The rearrangement uses TRBV12-3 or TRBV12-4 and TRBJ2-5; the D is unclear. The CDR3 covers 14 residues. The CDR3, as DNA: TGTGCCGGCAGTTTTATTGGGGTTCAAGAGACCCAGTACTTC. This gives the protein CAGSFIGVQETQYF.

The chain is built from TRBV28 and TRBJ2-7; 10 nucleotides align to TRBD2. Germline V gene lookup returns CDR1 MDHEN and CDR2 SYDVKM. The CDR3 covers 14 residues. J gave up 3 bases and V 6 bases, and 5 bases lay outside the gene matches. In DNA, the CDR3 is TGTGCCAGCAGCACTAGCGGGGCCTTCTACGAGCAGTACTTC. Its translation is CASSTSGAFYEQYF.

The V call is TRBV11-3, the J call TRBJ1-2, with a weak D call TRBD1 (5 bases). Germline V gene sequence: CDR1 SGHNT, CDR2 YENEEA. The CDR3 sequence is 13 residues long. The V end lost 1 base, the J end lost 7 bases, and 10 bases lay between the germline ends. CDR3 residues: CASSLGRDRGYTF. The CDR3 coding sequence is TGTGCCAGCAGCTTAGGCAGGGATCGTGGCTACACCTTC. Using reference TRBV11-3 and TRBJ1-2 for the parts outside the CDR3, the full variable domain is EAGVVQSPRYKIIEKKQPVAFWCNPISGHNTLYWYLQNLGQGPELLIRYENEEAVDDSQLPKDRFSAERLKGVDSTLKIQPAELGDSAVYLCASSLGRDRGYTFGSGTRLTVV.

This clonotype was seen repeatedly, ten times or more. The chain joins TRBV6-2 or TRBV6-3 to TRBJ2-1; 8 bases fit TRBD2. Germline CDR1 and CDR2: MNHEY and SVGEGT. J gave up 5 bases and V 7 bases, and 7 bases lay outside the gene matches. The CDR3 totals 14 residues. CDR3 coding DNA: TGTGCCAGCAAATTCGGGGGGGCAGACAATGAGCAGTTCTTC. This codes for CASKFGGADNEQFF.

On this clonotype itself: Possible read error: a much larger clone is one base away. V gene TRBV5-6 combines with J gene TRBJ2-5, with 7 bases that match TRBD2. V shed 2 bases, J shed 13 bases, and the junction held 8 bases outside the gene matches. The germline CDR1 and CDR2 sequences are SGHDT and YYEEEE. This CDR3 contains 12 residues. CDR3 protein: CASSFGREPLYF. The CDR3 nucleotides read TGTGCCAGCAGCTTTGGGAGGGAGCCGCTGTACTTC. Drawing the rest from reference TRBV5-6 and TRBJ2-5, the complete variable domain is DAGVTQSPTHLIKTRGQQVTLRCSPKSGHDTVSWYQQALGQGPQFIFQYYEEEERQRGNFPDRFSGHQFPNYSSELNVNALLLGDSALYLCASSFGREPLYFGPGTRLLVL.